Shown below are 20 T cell receptor beta chains from a single sample sequenced in a study of blood T cell repertoires in COVID-19 (TCRdb year 2020). Library generation was performed with the immunoSEQ multiplex PCR assay. TCRdb's version of the immuneACCESS table is confined to in-frame rearrangements and falls short of the full clone set. An unresolved V gene accounts for under half of the shortfall where checked; the remainder is of unknown origin. This sample is represented by about 350,000 clones; about 90% of them were singletons. Roughly 1% of the sample goes to the ten largest clones. The sample consisted of PBMCs or T cells enriched from blood (not recorded which). These receptors were obtained from a woman aged 25 to 39 who had recovered from COVID-19.

For the CDR3, the DNA is TGTGCCAGTAGTAAACAGCCGGGACAGGGGCCGAACACTGAAGCTTTCTTT. This translates into CASSKQPGQGPNTEAFF. V is TRBV19 and J is TRBJ1-1; 10 bases line up with TRBD1. The CDR3 is 17 residues long. After removal of 4 bases from V and 1 base from J, the junction contained 9 bases not matched to a gene. The germline V gene has CDR1 LNHDA and CDR2 SQIVND (reference sequence).

V is TRBV19 and J is TRBJ2-7; perhaps TRBD1 as D (6 bases). V shed 7 bases and J shed 0 bases, with 19 bases lying between them. Germline-derived CDR1 and CDR2 are LNHDA and SQIVND (reference sequence). The CDR3 consists of 16 residues. As DNA, the CDR3 is TGTGCCAGTACTCTAAATTGGGGGCCGAGCTCCTACGAGCAGTACTTC. It encodes CASTLNWGPSSYEQYF.

This clone was seen a single time. CDR3 protein: CASAQGADTQYF. The DNA for the CDR3 is TGTGCTAGTGCGCAGGGTGCAGATACGCAGTATTTT. This chain joins TRBV12-5 and TRBJ2-3, with a tentative D call TRBD1 (5 bases). Germline V CDR1 and CDR2: LGHNT, FRNRAP. This CDR3 contains 12 residues. Trimming cost V 7 bases and J 4 bases, with 9 bases left between them.

The chain couples TRBV29-1 to TRBJ2-7; D remains ambiguous. V lost 6 bases to trimming and J lost 0 bases, with 18 bases between them. The CDR3 runs 15 residues. CDR1 and CDR2 (germline): SQVTM, ANQGSEA. DNA for the CDR3: TGCAGCGTCCGCGGTGAAGCCTCGAGCTCCTACGAGCAGTACTTC. This gives the protein CSVRGEASSSYEQYF.

The J gene is TRBJ2-5, the V gene TRBV7-8; D gene unclear. V lost 8 bases, J lost 1 base, and 5 bases lay in between. CDR3 length: 11 residues. In germline, CDR1 is SGHVS, CDR2 FQNEAQ. The CDR3 protein is CASEAQETQYF. The DNA of the CDR3 is TGTGCCAGCGAGGCCCAAGAGACCCAGTACTTC.

The rearrangement links TRBV5-4 to TRBJ1-1; 11 nucleotides line up with TRBD1. V trimming: 3 bases; J trimming: 1 base; junction bases outside the gene matches: 2. The germline V gene has CDR1 SGHNT and CDR2 YYREEE (reference sequence). CDR3 size: 15 residues. CDR3 sequence (DNA): TGTGCCAGCAGCTGGGACAGGGGGAGGAACACTGAAGCTTTCTTT. Translation: CASSWDRGRNTEAFF.

This clone appeared a single time. This sequence joins TRBV28 and TRBJ1-1, with 7 bases matching TRBD1. Trimming cost V 5 bases and J 5 bases; bases outside gene matches: 11. The CDR3 spans 15 residues. The germline gives CDR1 MDHEN, CDR2 SYDVKM. The CDR3 sequence is CASSPPYRGGTEAFF. CDR3 in DNA: TGTGCCAGCAGTCCCCCCTACAGGGGCGGTACTGAAGCTTTCTTT.

V is TRBV2 and J is TRBJ2-4, with TRBD2 as a possible D gene (5 bases). This CDR3 has 16 amino acids. Trimming took off 5 bases at V and 0 bases at J, with 14 bases between the two ends. Germline V gives CDR1 SNHLY, CDR2 FYNNEI. The CDR3 DNA follows: TGTGCCAGCAGTAGGAGGACGGAGCTAGCCAAAAACATTCAGTACTTC. Translating gives CASSRRTELAKNIQYF.

The table lists this clone with a few counts. J is TRBJ1-4 and V is TRBV4-3; 8 bases map to TRBD1. This CDR3 is 15 amino acids long. Germline V gene lookup returns CDR1 LGHNA and CDR2 YSLEER. With 1 base clipped from V and 8 bases from J, the junction kept 6 bases outside the gene matches. The CDR3: CASSQVTGVGEKLFF. For the CDR3, the DNA is TGCGCCAGCAGCCAAGTGACAGGGGTTGGGGAAAAACTGTTTTTT.

J is TRBJ1-6 and V is TRBV5-5, with D maybe TRBD1 (6 bases). Germline loops: CDR1 SGHKS, CDR2 YYEKEE (reference sequence). V was clipped by 2 bases and J by 9 bases, with 12 bases between them. The length of the CDR3 is 14 residues. The CDR3 region is CASSFSGDGSPLHF. As DNA, the CDR3 is TGTGCCAGCAGCTTCTCAGGGGATGGTTCACCCCTCCACTTT.

This rearrangement joins TRBV28 to TRBJ2-4; the D gene is possibly TRBD2 (7 bases). In germline, CDR1 is MDHEN, CDR2 SYDVKM. The CDR3 is 14 amino acids. V lost 8 bases, J lost 7 bases, and 18 bases lay in between. The chain's CDR3 is CASLGGAGRNIQYF. CDR3 sequence (DNA): TGTGCCAGCTTGGGGGGGGCAGGGAGGAACATTCAGTACTTC.

V usage is TRBV4-2 and J usage is TRBJ1-2; D is unclear. V dropped 0 bases and J dropped 2 bases, with 7 bases sitting between them. In germline, CDR1 is LGHNA, CDR2 YNFKEQ. CDR3 length: 14 amino acids. The CDR3 loop is CASSQDAENYGYTF. Written as DNA, the CDR3 is TGTGCCAGCAGCCAAGATGCGGAAAACTATGGCTACACCTTC.

This rearrangement joins TRBV4-1 to TRBJ2-7; D is possibly TRBD2 (6 bases). With 3 bases removed from V and 3 bases from J, the gap between germline ends came to 15 bases. This CDR3 is 15 amino acids long. The germline gives CDR1 MGHRA, CDR2 YSYEKL. The CDR3 region has the DNA TGCGCCAGCAGCCAGGGGCCTGGCGGGGTCTACGAGCAGTACTTC. Its protein product is CASSQGPGGVYEQYF.

V usage is TRBV20-1 and J usage is TRBJ2-1; tentatively, D is TRBD2 (7 bases). CDR1 is DFQATT, CDR2 SNEGSKA, per germline (reference sequence). The CDR3 sequence is 16 residues long. Trimming removed 3 bases from V and 9 bases from J, with 24 bases in between. The CDR3 DNA is TGCAGTGCTAGTCCTATCGGGGGGCACCGGGGCACTGAGCAGTTCTTC. Protein sequence: CSASPIGGHRGTEQFF.

The chain carries TRBV11-2 and TRBJ1-1; possible D gene TRBD1, 6 bases. The CDR3 sequence is 15 residues long. Trimming took 4 bases from V and 3 from J, leaving 15 bases between them. Germline assignment: CDR1 SGHAT and CDR2 FQNNGV. The CDR3: CASSYGTSRHTEAFF. CDR3 bases: TGTGCCAGCAGCTATGGGACAAGTAGGCACACTGAAGCTTTCTTT.

The chain joins TRBV25-1 to TRBJ2-5; 9 bases are a match to TRBD2. CDR1 is MGHDK and CDR2 is SYGVNS in the germline V gene. V dropped 7 bases and J dropped 5; count of bases not matched to a gene: 11. The CDR3 has 15 amino acids. DNA for the CDR3: TGTGCCAGCAAAGGAGCGGGGGGTCATCGGGAGACCCAGTACTTC. Amino acids: CASKGAGGHRETQYF.

The chain carries TRBV7-9 and TRBJ1-2; perhaps TRBD1 as D (6 bases). Trimming took 6 bases from V and 4 from J, leaving 18 bases between them. The CDR3 extends over 15 amino acids. Germline CDR1 reads SEHNR; CDR2 reads FQNEAQ (reference sequence). The CDR3 region has the DNA TGTGCCAGCAGTAAACCCGGACAGCCACTCTATGGCTACACCTTC. Encoded protein: CASSKPGQPLYGYTF.

The CDR3, as DNA: TGCAGCGGGACAGGGGGAGGCTATGGCTACACCTTC. Encoded protein: CSGTGGGYGYTF. The chain has TRBV29-1 and TRBJ1-2; 10 bases align to TRBD1. Germline CDR1 SQVTM, CDR2 ANQGSEA. This CDR3 is built from 12 residues. With 7 bases clipped from V and 4 bases from J, the junction kept 3 bases outside the gene matches. Full variable domain (missing parts from reference TRBV29-1 and TRBJ1-2): SAVISQKPSRDICQRGTSLTIQCQVDSQVTMMFWYRQQPGQSLTLIATANQGSEATYESGFVIDKFPISRPNLTFSTLTVSNMSPEDSSIYLCSGTGGGYGYTFGSGTRLTVV.

The CDR3 DNA sequence: TGTGCCAGCAGGAGCGAAATGAACACTGAAGCTTTCTTT. It specifies CASRSEMNTEAFF. The chain couples TRBV2 to TRBJ1-1; D is undetermined. The CDR3 is made up of 13 amino acids. The germline V gene has CDR1 SNHLY and CDR2 FYNNEI. Trimming took off 6 bases at V and 0 bases at J, with 8 bases between the two ends.

The chain carries TRBV6-5 and TRBJ2-3, with 8 bases aligning to TRBD2. The CDR3 covers 14 residues. The trim removed 8 bases at V and 2 bases at J, leaving 6 bases unmatched. The germline V gene encodes CDR1 MNHEY and CDR2 SVGAGI. The CDR3 DNA reads TGTGCCAGCTTAGTAGCGGGGCTCACAGATACGCAGTATTTT. Amino acids: CASLVAGLTDTQYF.